The entry below gives a single T cell receptor (beta chain) sequence along with its context. Its antigen is undetermined. Primers used in a second PCR of roughly 6 to 11 cycles were a sample-barcoded 5' primer and a J-beta primer mix. A single record per CDR3 protein comes from TCRdb applying MiXCR to the 5' RACE reads. This sample yields about 1.8 million distinct CDR3 sequences, of which less than 50% are seen a single time; less than 2.5% belongs to the top ten. The data derive from a study of blood T cells in healthy people across ages. The study, taken as a whole, reports: Unknown donor CMV status possibly confounded expanded clonotype changes. It was found that TCR beta diversity correlated strongly with the percentage of naive T cells.

This CDR3 has 15 residues. The V gene lost 0 bases and the J gene lost 8 bases, with 16 bases spanning the gap. Germline assignment: CDR1 LGHNA and CDR2 YSLEER. The clonotype was recovered from a woman in her forties in good health. The chain recombines TRBV4-3 with TRBJ1-2; D might be TRBD1 (5 bases). The sequenced sample was blood. The CDR3 sequence: CASSQDPRAGYGYTF. The CDR3 nucleotides read TGCGCCAGCAGCCAAGATCCCAGGGCCGGGTACGGCTACACCTTC.